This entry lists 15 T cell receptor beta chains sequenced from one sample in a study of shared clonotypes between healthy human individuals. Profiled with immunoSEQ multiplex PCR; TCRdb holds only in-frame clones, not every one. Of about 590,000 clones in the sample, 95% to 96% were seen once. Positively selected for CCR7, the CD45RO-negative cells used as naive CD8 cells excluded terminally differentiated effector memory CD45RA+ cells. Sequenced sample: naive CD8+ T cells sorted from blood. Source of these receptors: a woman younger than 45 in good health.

DNA of the CDR3: TGTGCCAGCAGTTCATTTGTGACAGGGCGGAACACTGAAGCTTTCTTT. As protein: CASSSFVTGRNTEAFF. The chain employs TRBV28 and TRBJ1-1; 7 positions agree with TRBD1. Trimming cost V 4 bases and J 1 base; bases outside gene matches: 9. The CDR3 is 16 amino acids. The germline V gene encodes CDR1 MDHEN and CDR2 SYDVKM.

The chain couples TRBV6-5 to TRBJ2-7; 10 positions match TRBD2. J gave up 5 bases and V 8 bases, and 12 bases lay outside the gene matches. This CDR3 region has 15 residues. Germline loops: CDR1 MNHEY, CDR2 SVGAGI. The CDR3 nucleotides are TGTGCCAGCTCAAACCCCGGGACTAGCGTCCACGAGCAGTACTTC. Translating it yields CASSNPGTSVHEQYF.

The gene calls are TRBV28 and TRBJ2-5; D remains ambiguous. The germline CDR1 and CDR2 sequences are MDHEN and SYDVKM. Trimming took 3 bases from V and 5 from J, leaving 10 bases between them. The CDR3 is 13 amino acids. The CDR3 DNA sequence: TGTGCCAGCAGTTTTTCAGACTTGGAGACCCAGTACTTC. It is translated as CASSFSDLETQYF.

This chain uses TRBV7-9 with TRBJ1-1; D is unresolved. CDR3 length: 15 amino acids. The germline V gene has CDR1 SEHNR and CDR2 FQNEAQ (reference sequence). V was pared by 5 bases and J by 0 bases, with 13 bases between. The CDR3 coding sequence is TGTGCCAGCAGCCCTCGGTGGGCCCTGAACACTGAAGCTTTCTTT. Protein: CASSPRWALNTEAFF.

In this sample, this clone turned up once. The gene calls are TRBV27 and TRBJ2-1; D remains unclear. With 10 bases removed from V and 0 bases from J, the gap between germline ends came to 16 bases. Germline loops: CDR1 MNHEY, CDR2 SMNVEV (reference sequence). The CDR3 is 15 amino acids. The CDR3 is CATTFGRSSYNEQFF. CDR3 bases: TGTGCCACCACCTTCGGGCGGAGCTCCTACAATGAGCAGTTCTTC.

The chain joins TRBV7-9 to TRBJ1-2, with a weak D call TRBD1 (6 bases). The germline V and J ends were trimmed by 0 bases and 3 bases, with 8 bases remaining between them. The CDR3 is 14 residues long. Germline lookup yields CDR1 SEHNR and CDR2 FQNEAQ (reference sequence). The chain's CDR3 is CASSLAGAHYGYTF. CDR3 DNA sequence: TGTGCCAGCAGCTTAGCGGGGGCCCACTATGGCTACACCTTC.

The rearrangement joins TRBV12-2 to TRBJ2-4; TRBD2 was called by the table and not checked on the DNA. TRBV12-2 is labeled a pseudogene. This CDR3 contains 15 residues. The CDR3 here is CASRSPGSAKNIQYF. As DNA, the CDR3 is TGTGCAAGTCGCTCCCCCGGGAGTGCCAAAAACATTCAGTACTTC.

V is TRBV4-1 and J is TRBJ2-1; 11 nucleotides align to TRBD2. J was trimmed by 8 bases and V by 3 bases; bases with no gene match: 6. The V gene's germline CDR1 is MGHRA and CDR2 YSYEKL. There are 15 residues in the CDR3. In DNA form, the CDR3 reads TGCGCCAGCAGCCAGGGACTAGCGGTAGACCATGAGCAGTTCTTC. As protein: CASSQGLAVDHEQFF.

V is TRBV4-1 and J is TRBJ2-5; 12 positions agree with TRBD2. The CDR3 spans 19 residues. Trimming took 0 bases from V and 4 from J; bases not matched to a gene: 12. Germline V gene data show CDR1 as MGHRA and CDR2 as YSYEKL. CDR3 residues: CASSQDPRTSGMGSETQYF. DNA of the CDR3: TGCGCCAGCAGCCAAGACCCCCGGACTAGCGGGATGGGATCAGAGACCCAGTACTTC.

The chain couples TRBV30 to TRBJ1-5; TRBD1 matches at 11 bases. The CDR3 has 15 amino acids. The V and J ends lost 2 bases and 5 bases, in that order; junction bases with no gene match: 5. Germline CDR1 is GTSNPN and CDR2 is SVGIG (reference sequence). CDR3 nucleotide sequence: TGTGCCTGGAGTATAGGGACAGGGGGGTATCAGCCCCAGCATTTT. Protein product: CAWSIGTGGYQPQHF.

CDR3 sequence: CASSDSLRDHEQYF. CDR3 nucleotide sequence: TGTGCCAGCAGTGATTCCTTACGGGACCACGAGCAGTACTTC. The chain is built from TRBV2 and TRBJ2-7, with D possibly being TRBD1 or TRBD2 (5 bases each). Germline V gene lookup returns CDR1 SNHLY and CDR2 FYNNEI. CDR3 length: 14 residues. Trimming removed 3 bases from V and 5 bases from J, with 14 bases in between.

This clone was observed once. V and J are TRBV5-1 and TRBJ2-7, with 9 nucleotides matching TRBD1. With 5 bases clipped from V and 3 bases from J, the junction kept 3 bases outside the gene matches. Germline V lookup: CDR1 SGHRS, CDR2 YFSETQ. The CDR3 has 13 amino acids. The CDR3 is CASSDRGFYEQYF. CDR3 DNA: TGCGCCAGCAGTGACAGGGGGTTCTACGAGCAGTACTTC.

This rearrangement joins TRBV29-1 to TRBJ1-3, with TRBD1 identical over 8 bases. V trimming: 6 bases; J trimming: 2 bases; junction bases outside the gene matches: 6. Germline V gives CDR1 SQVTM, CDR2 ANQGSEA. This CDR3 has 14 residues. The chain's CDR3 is CSVSDRGPGNTIYF. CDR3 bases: TGCAGCGTCTCCGACAGGGGTCCTGGAAACACCATATATTTT.

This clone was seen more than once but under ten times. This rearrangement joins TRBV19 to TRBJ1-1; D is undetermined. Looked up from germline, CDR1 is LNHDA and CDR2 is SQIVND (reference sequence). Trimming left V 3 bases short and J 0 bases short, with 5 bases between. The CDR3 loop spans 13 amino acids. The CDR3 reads CASSMTVNTEAFF. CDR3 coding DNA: TGTGCCAGTAGTATGACCGTGAACACTGAAGCTTTCTTT.

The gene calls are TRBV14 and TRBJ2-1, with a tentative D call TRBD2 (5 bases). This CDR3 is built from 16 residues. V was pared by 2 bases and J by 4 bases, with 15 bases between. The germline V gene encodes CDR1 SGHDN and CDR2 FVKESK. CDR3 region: CASSQLTTPPYNEQFF. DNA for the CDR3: TGTGCCAGCAGCCAATTGACTACCCCCCCGTACAATGAGCAGTTCTTC.